The 25 T cell receptor beta chains below were found in one sample sequenced in a study of technical replicates of blood from a handful of donors. Profiled with immunoSEQ multiplex PCR; TCRdb holds only in-frame clones, not every one. The sample gives over 70,000 clones, approximately 94% of which show up once; about 0.38% is in the top ten. The sequenced sample was T cells isolated from PBMCs. The receptors stem from a human donor in good health.

The CDR3 DNA reads TGTGCCAGCAGTTTCGTCGCTAGCGGGAGGGCAACCGAGCAGTACTTC. Protein sequence: CASSFVASGRATEQYF. This rearrangement joins TRBV28 to TRBJ2-7; 12 nucleotides align to TRBD2. Per the germline V gene, CDR1 is MDHEN and CDR2 is SYDVKM. V lost 3 bases, J lost 6 bases, and 9 bases stayed unmatched. The CDR3 runs 16 residues.

The V call is TRBV28, the J call TRBJ1-2; 8 positions match TRBD1. V was clipped by 6 bases and J by 4 bases; unmatched bases: 10. CDR3 size: 15 residues. Germline V lookup: CDR1 MDHEN, CDR2 SYDVKM. CDR3 protein: CASSHTDRERYGYTF. As DNA, the CDR3 is TGTGCCAGCAGCCATACGGACAGGGAGCGCTATGGCTACACCTTC.

This sequence joins TRBV9 and TRBJ2-1; 9 nucleotides align to TRBD2. J lost 8 bases, V lost 3 bases, and 9 bases had no gene match. Per the germline V gene, CDR1 is SGDLS and CDR2 is YYNGEE. CDR3 size: 15 residues. Here the CDR3 reads CASSEKREVAHEQFF. CDR3 nucleotides: TGTGCCAGCAGCGAAAAGCGGGAGGTTGCCCATGAGCAGTTCTTC.

The chain links TRBV30 to TRBJ1-3; possibly TRBD1 for D (6 bases). Germline lookup yields CDR1 GTSNPN and CDR2 SVGIG (reference sequence). Trimming took off 0 bases at V and 3 bases at J, with 15 bases between the two ends. This CDR3 spans 16 amino acids. CDR3 sequence reads: CAWSVRQDRFGNTIYF. For the CDR3, the DNA is TGTGCCTGGAGTGTTCGGCAGGACAGATTTGGAAACACCATATATTTT.

The rearrangement links TRBV6-5 to TRBJ1-1; D unresolved. Germline-derived CDR1 and CDR2 are MNHEY and SVGAGI. V lost 0 bases and J lost 4, with 9 bases in between. The CDR3 extends over 14 amino acids. The CDR3 coding sequence is TGTGCCAGCAGTTACTCGAGGAGGGTCACTGAAGCTTTCTTT. This translates into CASSYSRRVTEAFF.

The V gene is TRBV4-3, the J gene TRBJ1-1; 7 bases fit TRBD1. Looked up from germline, CDR1 is LGHNA and CDR2 is YSLEER. J gave up 11 bases and V 0 bases, and 15 bases lay outside the gene matches. The CDR3 sequence is 16 residues long. The CDR3 protein is CASSQDAGRGAPFAFF. For the CDR3, the DNA is TGCGCCAGCAGCCAAGATGCGGGCAGGGGGGCTCCCTTTGCTTTCTTT.

The CDR3 is CASSDRDSSSYEQYF. The DNA of the CDR3 is TGTGCCAGCAGCGACCGGGACAGTAGCTCCTACGAGCAGTACTTC. V is TRBV5-4 and J is TRBJ2-7, with TRBD1 identical over 7 bases. Germline V gene data show CDR1 as SGHNT and CDR2 as YYREEE (reference sequence). The ends lost 4 bases at V and 0 bases at J; junction bases unmatched: 7. This CDR3 is built from 15 residues.

This chain uses TRBV12-5 with TRBJ2-2, with D possibly matching TRBD2 (6 bases). CDR3 size: 14 residues. V lost 6 bases, J lost 1 base, and 9 bases lay in between. The germline V gene has CDR1 LGHNT and CDR2 FRNRAP. CDR3 amino acids: CASGTSMNTGELFF. DNA for the CDR3: TGTGCTAGTGGAACTAGCATGAACACCGGGGAGCTGTTTTTT.

The V gene is TRBV7-6, the J gene TRBJ2-7; TRBD2 agrees at 9 bases. V shed 1 base and J 5 bases; nucleotides not matched to a gene: 9. The CDR3 loop spans 16 amino acids. Germline loops: CDR1 SGHVS, CDR2 FNYEAQ. The CDR3: CASSLGGGRALDEQYF. The CDR3 DNA reads as TGTGCCAGCAGCTTAGGCGGCGGGAGGGCCTTGGACGAGCAGTACTTC.

The rearrangement uses TRBV7-3 and TRBJ2-1; perhaps TRBD2 as D (6 bases). Germline V lookup: CDR1 SGHTA, CDR2 FQGTGA. The CDR3 spans 16 residues. Trimming pared 5 bases from V and 0 bases from J, leaving 14 bases between. The CDR3 protein is CASSLHGLNSYNEQFF. CDR3 DNA sequence: TGTGCCAGCAGCCTGCATGGACTAAACTCCTACAATGAGCAGTTCTTC.

The chain employs TRBV27 and TRBJ2-7, with TRBD1 matching 8 bases. V was clipped by 2 bases and J by 3 bases; unmatched bases: 9. Germline lookup yields CDR1 MNHEY and CDR2 SMNVEV (reference sequence). The length of the CDR3 is 16 residues. The CDR3 region is CASSLVTGTGYYEQYF. CDR3 bases: TGTGCCAGCAGTTTAGTAACCGGGACAGGATACTACGAGCAGTACTTC.

The sample holds one count of this clone. The chain uses TRBV5-6 and TRBJ1-3; D gene ambiguous. CDR1 and CDR2 (germline): SGHDT, YYEEEE. The CDR3 is 14 residues long. V lost 5 bases, J lost 0 bases, and 9 bases lay in between. This CDR3 reads CASSSGFSGNTIYF. CDR3 in DNA: TGTGCCAGCAGTTCGGGATTCTCTGGAAACACCATATATTTT.

This chain uses TRBV5-4 with TRBJ2-7; 9 nucleotides agree with TRBD1. Germline values: CDR1 SGHNT, CDR2 YYREEE (reference sequence). The CDR3 loop spans 15 amino acids. V shed 4 bases and J 6 bases; nucleotides not matched to a gene: 11. The CDR3: CASSVPGTGLFEQYF. The CDR3 region has the DNA TGTGCCAGCAGCGTACCCGGGACAGGGTTGTTCGAGCAGTACTTC.

This chain joins TRBV4-1 and TRBJ2-7; 7 bases map to TRBD1. The CDR3 is made up of 16 amino acids. V was pared by 4 bases and J by 2 bases, with 11 bases of the junction left unmatched. Germline V gene sequence: CDR1 MGHRA, CDR2 YSYEKL. This CDR3 reads CASSLAVGTATYEQYF. The CDR3 DNA follows: TGCGCCAGCAGCCTTGCTGTAGGGACAGCCACCTACGAGCAGTACTTC.

This rearrangement joins TRBV7-9 to TRBJ2-1; 7 bases line up with TRBD1. From germline, CDR1 is SEHNR and CDR2 FQNEAQ (reference sequence). V lost 6 bases to trimming and J lost 9 bases; unmatched junction nucleotides: 11. The CDR3 sequence is 14 residues long. The CDR3 DNA is TGTGCCAGCAGTCCACAGGGGCCGATCGGTGAGCAGTTCTTC. Amino acid sequence: CASSPQGPIGEQFF.

V is TRBV6-5 and J is TRBJ1-3, with D perhaps matching TRBD1 (6 bases). The germline V gene has CDR1 MNHEY and CDR2 SVGAGI. The V end lost 0 bases, the J end lost 9 bases, and 6 bases lay between the germline ends. The CDR3 has 12 residues. CDR3 amino acids: CASSYSGGTIYF. The DNA of the CDR3 is TGTGCCAGCAGTTACTCAGGGGGCACCATATATTTT.

This sequence joins TRBV4-1 and TRBJ1-3; D is possibly TRBD1 (6 bases). The CDR3 runs 17 residues. V was clipped by 0 bases and J by 0 bases, with 12 bases between them. In germline, CDR1 is MGHRA, CDR2 YSYEKL. The CDR3 DNA sequence: TGCGCCAGCAGCCAAGATCTAGGGGGATACTCTGGAAACACCATATATTTT. It specifies CASSQDLGGYSGNTIYF.

This rearrangement joins TRBV5-1 to TRBJ2-5; 7 bases line up with TRBD1. Losses at the gene ends were 1 base for V and 5 bases for J; bases not matched to a gene: 2. This CDR3 region has 13 residues. The germline V gene encodes CDR1 SGHRS and CDR2 YFSETQ. The CDR3 region is CASSLTGDETQYF. The DNA for the CDR3 is TGCGCCAGCAGCTTGACAGGGGACGAGACCCAGTACTTC.

This clone was observed a single time. The chain combines TRBV10-3 with TRBJ1-3; tentatively, D is TRBD1 (5 bases). The CDR3 sequence is 16 residues long. Looked up from germline, CDR1 is ENHRY and CDR2 is SYGVKD. V was shortened by 5 bases and J by 2 bases, with 16 bases between the two germline ends. CDR3 sequence reads: CAISFATLTAGNTIYF. The CDR3 DNA sequence: TGTGCCATCAGTTTCGCAACTTTGACAGCTGGAAACACCATATATTTT.

The rearrangement uses TRBV2 and TRBJ2-1; 11 nucleotides line up with TRBD1. Unmatched junction bases numbered 2, after V lost 1 base and J lost 3 bases. The CDR3 totals 16 residues. Germline V gene sequence: CDR1 SNHLY, CDR2 FYNNEI. In DNA, the CDR3 is TGTGCCAGCAGTGAAGGGACAGGGGGCGTCTACAATGAGCAGTTCTTC. Protein: CASSEGTGGVYNEQFF.

The chain recombines TRBV6-1 with TRBJ2-7; D remains unclear. Germline V CDR1 and CDR2: MNHNS, SASEGT. Trimming took 6 bases from V and 6 from J, leaving 9 bases between them. The CDR3 has 11 amino acids. Here the CDR3 DNA reads TGTGCCAGCAGCCCCAACAGCGAGCAGTACTTC. It translates to CASSPNSEQYF.

The chain combines TRBV19 with TRBJ1-5, with D perhaps TRBD1 (5 bases). The germline V gene encodes CDR1 LNHDA and CDR2 SQIVND (reference sequence). This CDR3 spans 14 amino acids. Trimming stripped 3 bases from V and 6 bases from J, with 12 bases between. This CDR3 reads CASSIGQGGQPQHF. DNA of the CDR3: TGTGCCAGTAGTATCGGGCAGGGCGGTCAGCCCCAGCATTTT. Full variable domain (missing parts from reference TRBV19 and TRBJ1-5): DGGITQSPKYLFRKEGQNVTLSCEQNLNHDAMYWYRQDPGQGLRLIYYSQIVNDFQKGDIAEGYSVSREKKESFPLTVTSAQKNPTAFYLCASSIGQGGQPQHFGDGTRLSIL.

The V and J genes are TRBV6-5 and TRBJ2-1; the D is unclear. This CDR3 has 12 residues. Trimming took 4 bases from V and 9 from J, leaving 10 bases between them. Germline lookup yields CDR1 MNHEY and CDR2 SVGAGI. CDR3 amino acids: CASSSLGIEQFF. The CDR3 DNA follows: TGTGCCAGCAGTTCCCTAGGCATTGAGCAGTTCTTC.

This chain connects TRBV2 to TRBJ2-7; maybe TRBD1 (6 bases). V lost 5 bases, J lost 0 bases, and 17 bases lay in between. In germline, CDR1 is SNHLY, CDR2 FYNNEI. The CDR3 runs 16 residues. CDR3 loop: CASSTSDRISSYEQYF. Here the CDR3 DNA reads TGTGCCAGCAGTACCTCCGACAGGATTAGCTCCTACGAGCAGTACTTC.

This rearrangement joins TRBV30 to TRBJ1-5; D may be TRBD1 (6 bases). The germline V and J ends were trimmed by 0 bases and 7 bases, with 22 bases remaining between them. This CDR3 comprises 17 residues. Germline V CDR1 and CDR2: GTSNPN, SVGIG (reference sequence). The CDR3 region is CAWSVYSGVGLGQPQHF. The CDR3 DNA is TGTGCCTGGAGTGTTTACTCAGGGGTTGGGCTTGGCCAGCCCCAGCATTTT.